This T cell receptor (beta chain) stems from a study of cytomegalovirus exposure and HLA in healthy donors. The V and J ends lost 5 bases and 6 bases respectively, with 13 bases between them. Germline V gene data show CDR1 as SGHAT and CDR2 as FQDESV (reference sequence). CDR3 length: 14 residues. PCR amplification relied on 60 Vbeta primers (plus 13 Jbeta primers). TCRdb's copy holds only in-frame clones and misses some; the assay was immunoSEQ multiplex PCR. The sample has approximately 190,000 clones, 60% to 80% seen once. This TCR came from a woman under 40 in good health and CMV-seropositive. Source material: PBMCs. The chain recombines TRBV11-1 with TRBJ2-2, with D maybe TRBD1 (5 bases). For the CDR3, the DNA is TGTGCCAGCAGCACAGGCCCATTCCCCGGGGAGCTGTTTTTT. This codes for CASSTGPFPGELFF.